The clone carrying this TCR beta chain turned up a few times. These data come from a study of cytomegalovirus exposure and HLA in healthy donors. This PCR relied on a set of 60 Vbeta primers and 13 Jbeta primers. The data were produced by immunoSEQ multiplex PCR, yet TCRdb's version contains in-frame clones alone and is incomplete. The sample records approximately 120,000 clones, about 83% being singletons. Germline-derived CDR1 and CDR2 are SGDLS and YYNGEE. V dropped 0 bases and J dropped 8 bases, with 15 bases sitting between them. The CDR3 runs 15 residues. The chain carries TRBV9 and TRBJ2-1; D possibly corresponds to TRBD2 (7 bases). The origin of this receptor is a man aged 30 to 39 in good health and CMV-seronegative. The specimen was PBMCs. This CDR3 reads CASSVGRGGQDEQFF. The CDR3 DNA follows: TGTGCCAGCAGCGTAGGGAGGGGGGGCCAAGATGAGCAGTTCTTC.